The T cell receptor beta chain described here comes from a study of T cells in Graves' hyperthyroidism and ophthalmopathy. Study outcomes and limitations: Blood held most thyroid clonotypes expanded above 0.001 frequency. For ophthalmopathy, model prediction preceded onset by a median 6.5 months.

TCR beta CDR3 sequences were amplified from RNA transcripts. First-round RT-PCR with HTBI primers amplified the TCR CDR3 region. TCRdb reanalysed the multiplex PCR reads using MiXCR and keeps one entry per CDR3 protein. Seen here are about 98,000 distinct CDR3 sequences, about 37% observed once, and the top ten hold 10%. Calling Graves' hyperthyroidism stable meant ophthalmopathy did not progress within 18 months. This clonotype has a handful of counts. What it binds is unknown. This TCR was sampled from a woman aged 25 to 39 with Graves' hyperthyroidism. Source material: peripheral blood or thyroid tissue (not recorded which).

The CDR3 sequence: CASTAQGANTEAFF. CDR3 nucleotide sequence: TGTGCCAGCACAGCCCAGGGGGCGAACACTGAAGCTTTCTTT. V is TRBV18 and J is TRBJ1-1; 8 bases fit TRBD1. The CDR3 is 14 amino acids. V dropped 8 bases and J dropped 1; count of bases not matched to a gene: 6. The germline V gene has CDR1 KGHSH and CDR2 LQKENI.